These T cell receptor beta chains were read from a single sample in a study of T cell changes during pregnancy in multiple sclerosis. Generated by immunoSEQ multiplex PCR, the TCRdb table keeps only in-frame clones and is missing some. The data hold 90,000 to 95,000 clones, with roughly 93% observed a single time. Sequencing was performed on peripheral blood, taken in the third trimester of pregnancy. The receptors derive from a female donor with multiple sclerosis, enrolled in a pregnancy study. Each CDR3 is given with its conserved first and last residue. The D gene is left open where the match is weak. Some rows mark clone size as missing; the rest say once, few, many or name a class of expanded clone.

>.|TRBJ1-5|TRBV18|.
TGTGCCAGCTCACCTTCCTCAGATCAGCCCCAGCATTTT
CASSPSSDQPQHF
>.|TRBJ2-7|TRBV6-4|.
TGTGCCAGCAGAGCCTACCCGGACAGTTCCTACGAGCAGTACTTC
CASRAYPDSSYEQYF
>.|TRBJ2-1|TRBV6-1|TRBD2
TGTGCCAGCAGTGAAGGAGTAGCGGGAGGGCCTGGGGATGAGCAGTTCTTC
CASSEGVAGGPGDEQFF
>few|TRBJ2-5|TRBV27|TRBD1
TGTGCCAGCAGTGAATGGACAGGGGCGATAGAAGAGACCCAGTACTTC
CASSEWTGAIEETQYF
>.|TRBJ2-7|TRBV20-1|.
TGCAGTGTGGACCCGGGGGATGAGCAGTACTTC
CSVDPGDEQYF
>.|TRBJ2-7|TRBV28|.
TGTGCCAGCAGAGGACAGAAGTTAACCTACGAGCAGTACTTC
CASRGQKLTYEQYF
>.|TRBJ1-2|TRBV2|TRBD1
TGTGCCAGCAGTCGGACAGGATGGTATGGCTACACCTTC
CASSRTGWYGYTF
>.|TRBJ2-7|TRBV6-1|TRBD2
TGTGCCAGCGGGAGGGCCTACGAGCAGTACTTC
CASGRAYEQYF
>.|TRBJ2-1|TRBV2|.
TGTGCCAGCAGTGACAGGGTGGACAATGAGCAGTTCTTC
CASSDRVDNEQFF
>.|TRBJ2-2|TRBV28|TRBD2
TGTGCCAGCAGTTTAATCCGTCTAGCGGTAAACACCGGGGAGCTGTTTTTT
CASSLIRLAVNTGELFF
>.|TRBJ2-7|TRBV5-1|TRBD2
TGCGCCAGCAGCTTGGTAGCGGGAGATACCGAGCAGTACTTC
CASSLVAGDTEQYF
>.|TRBJ2-1|TRBV7-2|TRBD2
TGTGCCAGCAGCTTGGGTCCGGCGGGAGGCCACAATGAGCAGTTCTTC
CASSLGPAGGHNEQFF
>.|TRBJ1-1|TRBV4-2|TRBD1
TGTGCCAGCAGCCAGGTGACAGGGGCCCTCACTGAAGCTTTCTTT
CASSQVTGALTEAFF
>.|TRBJ2-7|TRBV6-5|.
TGTGCCAGCAGTTACGGGGCAGGGTTCTCCTACGAGCAGTACTTC
CASSYGAGFSYEQYF
>.|TRBJ2-7|TRBV6-5|.
TGTGCCAGCAGCTACCACAGGGCCCGTACCTACGAGCAGTACTTC
CASSYHRARTYEQYF
>.|TRBJ2-7|TRBV19|TRBD2
TGTGCCAGTAGTCCCCACCGGGCGGGAGGGTACGAGCAGTACTTC
CASSPHRAGGYEQYF
>.|TRBJ2-1|TRBV19|.
TGTGCCAGTAGTATAGCGGGCGGGACTTCCTACAATGAGCAGTTCTTC
CASSIAGGTSYNEQFF
>once|TRBJ2-5|TRBV9|.
TGTGCCAGCAGCCAGGGGGGTCTGGCTCAGGAGACCCAGTACTTC
CASSQGGLAQETQYF
>.|TRBJ2-2|TRBV13|.
TGTGCCAGCAGCTTAGACAGAAGCGGGGAGCTGTTTTTT
CASSLDRSGELFF
>.|TRBJ2-7|TRBV2|.
TGTGCCAGCAGCCGAATGTTCTCAGGCTCCTACGAGCAGTACTTC
CASSRMFSGSYEQYF
>.|TRBJ2-3|TRBV7-2|TRBD2
TGTGCCAGCAGTTCCCTTAGCGGGGGCACAGATACGCAGTATTTT
CASSSLSGGTDTQYF
>.|TRBJ1-2|TRBV9|.
TGTGCCAGCAGCGTAGCCGACTACCTTAACTATGGCTACACCTTC
CASSVADYLNYGYTF
>.|TRBJ2-2|TRBV7-2|TRBD2
TGTGCCAGCAGCATAGCGGGAGGGCTATCCGGGGAGCTGTTTTTT
CASSIAGGLSGELFF